These 25 T cell receptor beta chains came from one sample sequenced in a study of technical replicates of blood from several donors. Clones were read by immunoSEQ multiplex PCR, and TCRdb kept only the in-frame ones, dropping some. The data hold fewer than 90,000 clones, with approximately 94% observed a single time. Material: T cells isolated from PBMCs. The receptors derive from a human donor in good health.

The table lists this clone with a count of one. The rearrangement joins TRBV29-1 to TRBJ2-7, with a possible D match to TRBD2 (6 bases). Per germline, CDR1 SQVTM and CDR2 ANQGSEA. This CDR3 spans 13 amino acids. V was cut by 4 bases and J by 0 bases, with 10 bases left in between. CDR3 in DNA: TGCAGCGTTGCCGGCGGGAACTCCTACGAGCAGTACTTC. Translation gives CSVAGGNSYEQYF.

Of note for this clone: One end of the junction varies from germline; a read error may be responsible. The chain recombines TRBV4-1 with TRBJ1-2, with a possible D match to TRBD1 (5 bases). Germline V lookup: CDR1 MGHRA, CDR2 YSYEKL. The CDR3 is made up of 13 amino acids. This CDR3 is CASSQDIQASVGF. CDR3 in DNA: TGCGCCAGCAGCCAAGATATACAGGCCTCAGTTGGTTTC.

In this sample, this clone turned up a few times. This chain links TRBV25-1 with TRBJ1-3; no definite D call. The CDR3 length is 14 residues. Trimming stripped 9 bases from V and 0 bases from J, with 12 bases between. Germline CDR1 MGHDK, CDR2 SYGVNS. In DNA form, the CDR3 reads TGTGCCAGTAGACACCGGAACTCTGGAAACACCATATATTTT. Protein sequence: CASRHRNSGNTIYF.

This clone showed up just once. The J gene is TRBJ1-4, the V gene TRBV5-6, with unresolved D. There are 14 residues in the CDR3. V lost 2 bases and J lost 7, with 12 bases in between. Germline CDR1 and CDR2: SGHDT and YYEEEE. In nucleotides, the CDR3 is TGTGCCAGCAGCTTCAGGCGGGTTAGTGAAAAACTGTTTTTT. It translates to CASSFRRVSEKLFF.

The J gene is TRBJ1-2, the V gene TRBV7-9; D is ambiguous. The CDR3 extends over 15 amino acids. The V and J ends lost 4 bases and 0 bases respectively, with 12 bases between them. CDR1 and CDR2 (germline): SEHNR, FQNEAQ (reference sequence). This chain's CDR3 is CASSSFKATNYGYTF. Written as DNA, the CDR3 is TGTGCCAGCAGCTCCTTTAAAGCTACTAACTATGGCTACACCTTC.

This sequence joins TRBV28 and TRBJ2-7; weak D call: TRBD2 (6 bases). The germline V and J ends were trimmed by 6 bases and 0 bases, with 12 bases remaining between them. Germline V CDR1 and CDR2: MDHEN, SYDVKM. There are 14 residues in the CDR3. The CDR3 spells CASRVADYSYEQYF. The CDR3 DNA follows: TGTGCCAGCAGGGTAGCGGACTACTCCTACGAGCAGTACTTC.

The genes are TRBV6-5 and TRBJ1-2; 7 bases agree with TRBD1. The CDR3 has 14 residues. V lost 5 bases, J lost 7 bases, and 10 bases stayed unmatched. Germline V CDR1 and CDR2: MNHEY, SVGAGI. CDR3 amino acids: CASSRDRAFSGYTF. The CDR3 DNA sequence: TGTGCCAGCAGTCGTGACAGGGCGTTTAGTGGCTACACCTTC.

The rearrangement joins TRBV28 to TRBJ2-5, with D perhaps matching TRBD1 (8 bases). The CDR3 covers 16 residues. The germline V gene has CDR1 MDHEN and CDR2 SYDVKM. V lost 4 bases and J 5 bases, leaving 20 bases between the germline ends. CDR3 sequence reads: CASSYQGAAGFETQYF. CDR3 bases: TGTGCCAGCAGTTATCAGGGGGCAGCGGGGTTCGAGACCCAGTACTTC.

The V gene is TRBV29-1, the J gene TRBJ2-7, with D perhaps matching TRBD2 (5 bases). The germline V and J ends were trimmed by 6 bases and 2 bases, with 14 bases remaining between them. From germline, CDR1 is SQVTM and CDR2 ANQGSEA. CDR3 size: 13 residues. The CDR3 coding sequence is TGCAGCGTCTCCCCCTCACTAGCCTACGAGCAGTACTTC. Amino acids: CSVSPSLAYEQYF.

The V and J genes are TRBV7-9 and TRBJ2-7; maybe TRBD1 (6 bases). Trimming cost V 5 bases and J 3 bases, with 14 bases left between them. Germline assignment: CDR1 SEHNR and CDR2 FQNEAQ (reference sequence). CDR3 length equals 14 residues. CDR3 bases: TGTGCCAGCAGCCACCGGGACACTAACTACGAGCAGTACTTC. Translating it yields CASSHRDTNYEQYF.

The chain uses TRBV25-1 and TRBJ1-3, with D perhaps TRBD1 (5 bases). Germline loops: CDR1 MGHDK, CDR2 SYGVNS. The V and J ends lost 0 bases and 1 base respectively, with 7 bases between them. This CDR3 comprises 15 residues. The CDR3 bases are TGTGCCAGCAGTGAATACGGGGGGTCTGGAAACACCATATATTTT. This gives the protein CASSEYGGSGNTIYF.

V is TRBV6-1 and J is TRBJ1-1; D is unresolved. Deletions cut 6 bases from V and 6 bases from J, with 20 bases between. CDR1 and CDR2 (germline): MNHNS, SASEGT. The CDR3 contains 15 residues. This chain's CDR3 is CASRAPPSEGPEAFF. DNA of the CDR3: TGTGCCAGCAGGGCTCCCCCTTCGGAGGGTCCTGAAGCTTTCTTT.

The genes are TRBV5-6 and TRBJ1-6; D remains ambiguous. The V end lost 4 bases, the J end lost 0 bases, and 11 bases lay between the germline ends. Germline-derived CDR1 and CDR2 are SGHDT and YYEEEE. CDR3 size: 16 residues. The CDR3 here is CASSTGLSSYNSPLHF. As DNA, the CDR3 is TGTGCCAGCAGCACCGGACTGAGCTCCTATAATTCACCCCTCCACTTT.

This sequence joins TRBV19 and TRBJ2-1; D may be TRBD1 (5 bases). From germline, CDR1 is LNHDA and CDR2 SQIVND (reference sequence). V lost 5 bases, J lost 6 bases, and 14 bases lay in between. The CDR3 length is 14 residues. CDR3 protein: CASSDSYPGNEQFF. In DNA, the CDR3 is TGTGCCAGTAGTGACAGTTACCCGGGCAATGAGCAGTTCTTC.

This clone was detected only a few times. This chain connects TRBV29-1 to TRBJ1-1; unclear D gene. Trimming stripped 7 bases from V and 1 base from J, with 7 bases between. Germline V gene sequence: CDR1 SQVTM, CDR2 ANQGSEA. The CDR3 extends over 11 amino acids. CDR3 sequence (DNA): TGCAGCGAAGGGAGGAACACTGAAGCTTTCTTT. Its translation: CSEGRNTEAFF.

The V gene is TRBV5-1, the J gene TRBJ2-1; 10 nucleotides match TRBD1. With V trimmed by 3 bases and J by 6 bases, 18 bases remained unmatched. The V gene's germline CDR1 is SGHRS and CDR2 YFSETQ. The CDR3 consists of 19 residues. CDR3 protein: CASSSRTPLWDRGGNEQFF. CDR3 nucleotide sequence: TGCGCCAGCAGCTCTCGAACCCCCCTCTGGGACAGGGGCGGCAATGAGCAGTTCTTC. Based on the CDR3 plus reference TRBV5-1 and TRBJ2-1, the full variable domain is KAGVTQTPRYLIKTRGQQVTLSCSPISGHRSVSWYQQTPGQGLQFLFEYFSETQRNKGNFPGRFSGRQFSNSRSEMNVSTLELGDSALYLCASSSRTPLWDRGGNEQFFGPGTRLTVL.

The chain combines TRBV5-1 with TRBJ2-7; 12 nucleotides align to TRBD1. The germline V gene encodes CDR1 SGHRS and CDR2 YFSETQ. The CDR3 spans 15 residues. The ends lost 0 bases at V and 7 bases at J; junction bases unmatched: 5. DNA for the CDR3: TGCGCCAGCAGCTTGGGGGGGACAGGGGGCGAAGAGCAGTACTTC. Amino acid sequence: CASSLGGTGGEEQYF. Complete variable domain (other parts from reference TRBV5-1 and TRBJ2-7): KAGVTQTPRYLIKTRGQQVTLSCSPISGHRSVSWYQQTPGQGLQFLFEYFSETQRNKGNFPGRFSGRQFSNSRSEMNVSTLELGDSALYLCASSLGGTGGEEQYFGPGTRLTVT.

The genes are TRBV6-6 and TRBJ1-2, with D maybe TRBD1 (6 bases). This CDR3 has 14 residues. Germline loops: CDR1 MNHNY, CDR2 SVGAGI (reference sequence). Trimming shortened V by 8 bases and J by 0 bases, and 13 bases separated the two germline ends. In DNA, the CDR3 is TGTGCCAGCGGGACAATCTTACCTAACTATGGCTACACCTTC. Its translation is CASGTILPNYGYTF.

The rearrangement uses TRBV29-1 and TRBJ2-7, with TRBD2 matching 14 bases. CDR3 length equals 14 residues. V lost 6 bases and J lost 5; bases outside the gene matches: 6. The germline gives CDR1 SQVTM, CDR2 ANQGSEA. CDR3 in DNA: TGCAGCGTCGGGGGGACTAGCGGGAGCAACGAGCAGTACTTC. Protein product: CSVGGTSGSNEQYF.

This chain links TRBV7-8 with TRBJ2-2; 8 nucleotides line up with TRBD1. CDR3 length equals 14 residues. The V gene end was trimmed by 5 bases and the J gene end by 6 bases; junction bases not matched to a gene: 5. Germline V gives CDR1 SGHVS, CDR2 FQNEAQ. This chain's CDR3 is CASSLDRGAGELFF. CDR3 DNA sequence: TGTGCCAGCAGCCTAGACAGGGGCGCCGGGGAGCTGTTTTTT.

The J gene is TRBJ2-1, the V gene TRBV19, with 11 bases identical to TRBD2. The CDR3 has 17 amino acids. Germline loops: CDR1 LNHDA, CDR2 SQIVND (reference sequence). After removal of 5 bases from V and 7 bases from J, the junction contained 13 bases not matched to a gene. The CDR3 here is CASSVGSGGVQFNEQFF. The CDR3 DNA reads TGTGCCAGTAGTGTGGGTAGCGGGGGGGTCCAATTTAATGAGCAGTTCTTC.

V usage is TRBV28 and J usage is TRBJ1-5, with D maybe TRBD1 (6 bases). CDR3 size: 14 residues. Looked up from germline, CDR1 is MDHEN and CDR2 is SYDVKM. Trimming removed 3 bases at V and 6 bases at J, with 12 bases between. CDR3 DNA: TGTGCCAGCAGTTTTCACAGGGTTGGTCAGCCCCAGCATTTT. Translation gives CASSFHRVGQPQHF.

The chain uses TRBV6-5 and TRBJ2-5; possibly TRBD1 for D (6 bases). V was shortened by 5 bases and J by 5 bases, with 12 bases between the two germline ends. The CDR3 contains 13 residues. Germline CDR1 is MNHEY and CDR2 is SVGAGI. CDR3 sequence reads: CASSNPDSETQYF. CDR3 nucleotides: TGTGCCAGCAGTAACCCGGACAGTGAGACCCAGTACTTC.

The chain uses TRBV28 and TRBJ2-2; 7 bases are a match to TRBD1. The CDR3 is 14 amino acids. V lost 5 bases to trimming and J lost 4 bases; unmatched junction nucleotides: 4. The germline V gene encodes CDR1 MDHEN and CDR2 SYDVKM. DNA for the CDR3: TGTGCCAGCAGTAAGACAGGGCGCACCGGGGAGCTGTTTTTT. It codes for CASSKTGRTGELFF.

The rearrangement uses TRBV5-4 and TRBJ2-1, with 8 bases aligning to TRBD2. This CDR3 has 15 residues. V lost 4 bases, J lost 4 bases, and 7 bases stayed unmatched. The germline V gene has CDR1 SGHNT and CDR2 YYREEE (reference sequence). CDR3 sequence reads: CASSPGGRGYNEQFF. CDR3 bases: TGTGCCAGCAGCCCGGGGGGGCGGGGGTACAATGAGCAGTTCTTC.